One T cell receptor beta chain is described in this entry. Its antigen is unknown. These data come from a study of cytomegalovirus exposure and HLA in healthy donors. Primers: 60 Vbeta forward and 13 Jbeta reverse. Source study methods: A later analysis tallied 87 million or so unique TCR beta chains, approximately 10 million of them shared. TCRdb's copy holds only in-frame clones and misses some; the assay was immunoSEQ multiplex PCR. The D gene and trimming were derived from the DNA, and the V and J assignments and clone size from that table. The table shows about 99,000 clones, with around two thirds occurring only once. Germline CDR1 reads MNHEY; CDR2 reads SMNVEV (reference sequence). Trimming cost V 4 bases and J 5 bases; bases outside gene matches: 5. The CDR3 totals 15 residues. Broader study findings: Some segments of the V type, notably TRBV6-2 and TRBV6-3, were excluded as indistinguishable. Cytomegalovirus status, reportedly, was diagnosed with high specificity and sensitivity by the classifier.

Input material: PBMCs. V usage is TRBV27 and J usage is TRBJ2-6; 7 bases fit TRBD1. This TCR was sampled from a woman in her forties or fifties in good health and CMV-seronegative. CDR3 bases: TGTGCCAGCAGTTCTCAGACAGGGAGGGCCAACGTCCTGACTTTC. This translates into CASSSQTGRANVLTF.